This T cell receptor (beta chain) was captured in a study of blood T cells in healthy people across ages. Germline V CDR1 and CDR2: DFQATT, SNEGSKA (reference sequence). The CDR3 runs to 11 residues. Trimming left V 1 base short and J 5 bases short, with 5 bases between. The second PCR ran roughly 7 to 11 cycles with a sample-barcoded 5' primer and J-beta primers. TCRdb processed the 5' RACE reads anew with MiXCR; each CDR3 protein has one entry. This sample has roughly 1,800,000 distinct CDR3 sequences, with 49% found just once. Material: blood. The rearrangement uses TRBV20-1 and TRBJ2-5; D remains ambiguous. This sequence originates from a middle-aged woman in good health. Here the CDR3 DNA reads TGCAGTGCTAGAGTCTTTGAGACCCAGTACTTC. Translation gives CSARVFETQYF.